This TCR beta chain is drawn from a study of shared clonotypes between healthy human individuals. Here immunoSEQ multiplex PCR was the method, and the copy in TCRdb shows in-frame clones only, minus some. The sample has hundreds of thousands of clones; 92% are singletons. V lost 7 bases and J 3 bases, leaving 10 bases between the germline ends. The CDR3 consists of 13 residues. Germline values: CDR1 MNHEY, CDR2 SMNVEV (reference sequence). Naive CD8 cells comprised CD45RO-negative, CCR7-positively selected cells, excluding terminally differentiated effector memory CD45RA+ cells. The sample consisted of naive CD8+ T cells sorted from blood. The chain combines TRBV27 with TRBJ2-1; D gene unclear. The receptor's source is a man aged 25 to 40 in good health. DNA for the CDR3: TGTGCCAGCACTGGGAACGTCTACAATGAGCAGTTCTTC. It is translated as CASTGNVYNEQFF.